These 16 T cell receptor beta chains share one sample of origin, sequenced in a study of identical twins. TCRdb itself ran the 5' RACE reads through MiXCR, one entry per CDR3 protein. The data contain 400,000 or so distinct CDR3 sequences, 8.5% to 10% of them seen just once; the ten biggest clones take up over 7%. The sequenced sample consisted of naive T cells sorted from blood. Source of these receptors: a woman between 50 and 59 years old in good health.

The rearrangement links TRBV6-4 to TRBJ1-5, with D uncertain. The germline V gene encodes CDR1 MRHNA and CDR2 SNTAGT. The CDR3 runs 15 residues. Trimming took 5 bases from V and 0 from J, leaving 11 bases between them. This chain's CDR3 is CASSPGGHSNQPQHF. The CDR3 region has the DNA TGTGCCAGCAGTCCTGGAGGCCATAGCAATCAGCCCCAGCATTTT.

J is TRBJ2-1 and V is TRBV5-1; the match to TRBD2 covers 7 bases. This CDR3 is 14 amino acids long. In germline, CDR1 is SGHRS, CDR2 YFSETQ. V trimming: 2 bases; J trimming: 8 bases; junction bases outside the gene matches: 7. CDR3 DNA sequence: TGCGCCAGCAGCTTACGGGACGCGGGGGATGAGCAGTTCTTC. It specifies CASSLRDAGDEQFF.

V usage is TRBV5-5 and J usage is TRBJ1-4; the match to TRBD1 covers 7 bases. V lost 4 bases to trimming and J lost 5 bases; unmatched junction nucleotides: 5. CDR3 length: 14 residues. CDR1 and CDR2 from the germline V gene are SGHKS and YYEKEE (reference sequence). The CDR3 DNA sequence: TGTGCCAGCAGCCGGGGACAGTCAAATGAAAAACTGTTTTTT. Translation gives CASSRGQSNEKLFF.

This clonotype showed up just a few times. The chain carries TRBV6-1 and TRBJ2-3; 14 nucleotides match TRBD2. The CDR3 extends over 19 amino acids. CDR1 MNHNS and CDR2 SASEGT come from the germline V gene. J gave up 1 base and V 3 bases, and 9 bases lay outside the gene matches. DNA of the CDR3: TGTGCCAGCAGTGATCCGGGACTAGCGGGAGCCGTCGGCACAGATACGCAGTATTTT. Its protein is CASSDPGLAGAVGTDTQYF.

This clonotype was counted between two and nine times. V gene TRBV21-1 combines with J gene TRBJ2-5; the DNA was not compared with TRBD1, the D call given in the table. TRBV21-1 is recorded as a pseudogene. This CDR3 comprises 17 residues. The CDR3 region is CASSKRGQRRIKETQYF. The CDR3 nucleotides are TGTGCCAGCAGCAAACGGGGGCAGCGGAGGATCAAAGAGACCCAGTACTTC.

In its sample, this clonotype was seen a few times. V gene TRBV20-1 combines with J gene TRBJ2-5, with TRBD2 matching over 11 bases. This CDR3 spans 15 amino acids. Unmatched junction bases numbered 10, after V lost 6 bases and J lost 4 bases. The germline gives CDR1 DFQATT, CDR2 SNEGSKA (reference sequence). The CDR3 reads CSAWVAGGPAETQYF. For the CDR3, the DNA is TGCAGTGCATGGGTAGCGGGAGGGCCGGCAGAGACCCAGTACTTC.

The table lists this clonotype with many counts. The chain employs TRBV6-5 and TRBJ2-1, with 13 bases lining up with TRBD2. CDR1 MNHEY and CDR2 SVGAGI come from the germline V gene. This CDR3 is built from 15 residues. The junction had 6 bases not matched to a gene; V was cut back by 8 bases and J by 5 bases. CDR3 nucleotides: TGTGCCAGCTTGGAGGGGACTAGCGGGAACAATGAGCAGTTCTTC. This codes for CASLEGTSGNNEQFF.

This clonotype was seen many times. The chain links TRBV5-1 to TRBJ2-3; D perhaps matches TRBD2 (5 bases). Deletions cut 1 base from V and 6 bases from J, with 9 bases between. The CDR3 contains 13 residues. Germline values: CDR1 SGHRS, CDR2 YFSETQ. In DNA form, the CDR3 reads TGCGCCAGCAGCTTGTTAGCGCCGGATACGCAGTATTTT. This gives the protein CASSLLAPDTQYF.

This clonotype turned up a few times. The chain has TRBV3-1 and TRBJ2-2, with 11 bases lining up with TRBD1. Germline trimming cut 3 bases from V and 6 bases from J; bases unmatched to any gene: 3. The V gene's germline CDR1 is LGHDT and CDR2 YNNKEL (reference sequence). The CDR3 spans 15 residues. The CDR3 DNA is TGTGCCAGCAGCCAGGACAGGGGGCTCGCCGGGGAGCTGTTTTTT. Translated: CASSQDRGLAGELFF.

The sample holds a few counts of this clonotype. The V gene is TRBV20-1, the J gene TRBJ1-1; perhaps TRBD1 as D (6 bases). V lost 2 bases and J lost 4, with 17 bases in between. Per the germline V gene, CDR1 is DFQATT and CDR2 is SNEGSKA (reference sequence). The CDR3 extends over 15 amino acids. CDR3 sequence reads: CSARPRGPKSTEAFF. The CDR3 region has the DNA TGCAGTGCTAGACCGCGGGGGCCAAAATCCACTGAAGCTTTCTTT.

This clonotype came up a few times. V is TRBV6-6 and J is TRBJ1-2; TRBD1 is a possible D gene (6 bases). Looked up from germline, CDR1 is MNHNY and CDR2 is SVGAGI (reference sequence). Trimming took off 4 bases at V and 6 bases at J, with 21 bases between the two ends. The CDR3 is 16 amino acids. The CDR3 is CASSSRGGDRMNGYTF. CDR3 DNA: TGTGCCAGCAGTTCGAGGGGGGGGGATAGAATGAATGGCTACACCTTC.

This clonotype was seen a handful of times. V gene TRBV7-9 combines with J gene TRBJ2-1; a weak D match, TRBD2 (5 bases). CDR3 size: 14 residues. The germline CDR1 and CDR2 sequences are SEHNR and FQNEAQ (reference sequence). The V and J ends lost 3 bases and 14 bases respectively, with 20 bases between them. Here the CDR3 reads CASSLTGMNSAKFF. For the CDR3, the DNA is TGTGCCAGCAGCTTGACCGGGATGAACTCTGCGAAGTTCTTC.

This clonotype was seen more than once but under ten times. The V and J genes are TRBV10-3 and TRBJ2-5; D may be TRBD1 (5 bases). The germline V gene has CDR1 ENHRY and CDR2 SYGVKD. The CDR3 length is 13 residues. V was pared by 2 bases and J by 5 bases, with 9 bases between. CDR3 region: CAISEKRQETQYF. The CDR3 DNA is TGTGCCATCAGTGAGAAGCGACAGGAGACCCAGTACTTC.

This clonotype was seen a few times. The chain has TRBV27 and TRBJ2-2; 8 nucleotides line up with TRBD1. Germline CDR1 and CDR2: MNHEY and SMNVEV (reference sequence). CDR3 length equals 15 residues. J lost 5 bases, V lost 2 bases, and 4 bases had no gene match. CDR3 loop: CASSLADRDTGELFF. The CDR3 DNA reads as TGTGCCAGCAGTTTAGCGGACAGGGATACCGGGGAGCTGTTTTTT.

This clonotype was counted between two and nine times. The V call is TRBV29-1, the J call TRBJ1-1; possible D gene TRBD1, 5 bases. V lost 6 bases and J lost 5, with 19 bases in between. This CDR3 has 14 amino acids. Germline V gene sequence: CDR1 SQVTM, CDR2 ANQGSEA. In DNA, the CDR3 is TGCAGCGTCGCCTCGACCGGGGGAAGAACTGAAGCTTTCTTT. This gives the protein CSVASTGGRTEAFF. Combining the CDR3 with reference TRBV29-1 and TRBJ1-1 gives the whole variable domain SAVISQKPSRDICQRGTSLTIQCQVDSQVTMMFWYRQQPGQSLTLIATANQGSEATYESGFVIDKFPISRPNLTFSTLTVSNMSPEDSSIYLCSVASTGGRTEAFFGQGTRLTVV.

In this sample, this clonotype turned up a few times. The genes are TRBV12-5 and TRBJ1-1; D unclear. V lost 7 bases and J 6 bases, leaving 15 bases between the germline ends. The CDR3 spans 13 residues. Per the germline V gene, CDR1 is LGHNT and CDR2 is FRNRAP. As DNA, the CDR3 is TGTGCTAGTGCCTCGACGTCGGTGCCTGAAGCTTTCTTT. It translates to CASASTSVPEAFF. Drawing the rest from reference TRBV12-5 and TRBJ1-1, the complete variable domain is DARVTQTPRHKVTEMGQEVTMRCQPILGHNTVFWYRQTMMQGLELLAYFRNRAPLDDSGMPKDRFSAEMPDATLATLKIQPSEPRDSAVYFCASASTSVPEAFFGQGTRLTVV.